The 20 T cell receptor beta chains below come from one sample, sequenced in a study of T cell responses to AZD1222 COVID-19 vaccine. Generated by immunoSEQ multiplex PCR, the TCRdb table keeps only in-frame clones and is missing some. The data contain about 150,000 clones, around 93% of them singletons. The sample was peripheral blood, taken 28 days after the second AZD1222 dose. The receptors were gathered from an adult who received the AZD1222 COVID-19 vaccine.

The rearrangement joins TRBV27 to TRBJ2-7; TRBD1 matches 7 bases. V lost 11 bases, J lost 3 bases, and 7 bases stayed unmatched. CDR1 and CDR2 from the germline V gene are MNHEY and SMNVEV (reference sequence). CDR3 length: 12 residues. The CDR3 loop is CAAGTAHYEQYF. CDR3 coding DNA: TGTGCCGCCGGGACAGCCCACTACGAGCAGTACTTC.

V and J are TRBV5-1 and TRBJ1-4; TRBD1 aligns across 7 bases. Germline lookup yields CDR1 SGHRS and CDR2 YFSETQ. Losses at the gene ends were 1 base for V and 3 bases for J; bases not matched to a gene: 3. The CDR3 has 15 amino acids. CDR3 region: CASSLMTGSNEKLFF. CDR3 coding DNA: TGCGCCAGCAGCTTGATGACAGGGTCTAATGAAAAACTGTTTTTT. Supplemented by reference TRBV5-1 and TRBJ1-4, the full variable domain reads KAGVTQTPRYLIKTRGQQVTLSCSPISGHRSVSWYQQTPGQGLQFLFEYFSETQRNKGNFPGRFSGRQFSNSRSEMNVSTLELGDSALYLCASSLMTGSNEKLFFGSGTQLSVL.

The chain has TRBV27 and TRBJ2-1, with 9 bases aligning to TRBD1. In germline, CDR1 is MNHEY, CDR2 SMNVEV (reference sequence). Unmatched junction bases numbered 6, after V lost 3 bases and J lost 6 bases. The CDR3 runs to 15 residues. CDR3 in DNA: TGTGCCAGCAGTTTCACTGGGGACAGGGCCAATGAGCAGTTCTTC. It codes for CASSFTGDRANEQFF.

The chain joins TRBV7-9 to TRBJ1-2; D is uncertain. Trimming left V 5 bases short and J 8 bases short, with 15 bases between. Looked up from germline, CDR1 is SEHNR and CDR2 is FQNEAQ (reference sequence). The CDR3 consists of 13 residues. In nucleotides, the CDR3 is TGTGCCAGCAGCGGGGAGCACGGGTACGGCTACACCTTC. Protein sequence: CASSGEHGYGYTF.

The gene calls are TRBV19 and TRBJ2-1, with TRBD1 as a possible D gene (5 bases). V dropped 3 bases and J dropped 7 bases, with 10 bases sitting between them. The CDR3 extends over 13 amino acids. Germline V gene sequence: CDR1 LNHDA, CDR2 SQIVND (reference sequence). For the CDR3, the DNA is TGTGCCAGTAGTATCGCAGGGCTAAATGAGCAGTTCTTC. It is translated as CASSIAGLNEQFF.

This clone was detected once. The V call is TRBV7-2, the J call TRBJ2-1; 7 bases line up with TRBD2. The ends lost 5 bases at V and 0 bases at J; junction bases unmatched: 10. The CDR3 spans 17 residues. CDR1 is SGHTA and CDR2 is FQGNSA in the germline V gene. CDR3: CASSPGAGESSYNEQFF. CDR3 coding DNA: TGTGCCAGCAGCCCCGGCGCGGGAGAAAGCTCCTACAATGAGCAGTTCTTC.

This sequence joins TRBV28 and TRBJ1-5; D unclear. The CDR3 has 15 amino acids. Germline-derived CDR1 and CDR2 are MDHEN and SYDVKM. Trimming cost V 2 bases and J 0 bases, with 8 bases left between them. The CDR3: CASSLRRGSNQPQHF. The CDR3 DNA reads TGTGCCAGCAGTTTACGGCGCGGTAGCAATCAGCCCCAGCATTTT.

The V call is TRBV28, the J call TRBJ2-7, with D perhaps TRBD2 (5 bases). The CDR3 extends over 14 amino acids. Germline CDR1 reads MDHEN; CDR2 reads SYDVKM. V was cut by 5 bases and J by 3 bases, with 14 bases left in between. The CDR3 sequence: CASSPGPGDYEQYF. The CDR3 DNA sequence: TGTGCCAGCAGTCCCGGCCCCGGGGACTACGAGCAGTACTTC. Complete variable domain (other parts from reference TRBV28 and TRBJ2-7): DVKVTQSSRYLVKRTGEKVFLECVQDMDHENMFWYRQDPGLGLRLIYFSYDVKMKEKGDIPEGYSVSREKKERFSLILESASTNQTSMYLCASSPGPGDYEQYFGPGTRLTVT.

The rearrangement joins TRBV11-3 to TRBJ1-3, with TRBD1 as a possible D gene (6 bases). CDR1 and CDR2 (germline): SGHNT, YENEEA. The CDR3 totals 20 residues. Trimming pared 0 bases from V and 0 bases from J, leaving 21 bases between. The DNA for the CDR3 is TGTGCCAGCAGCTTAGAGTCGGGGGCGACAAACTACTTCTCTGGAAACACCATATATTTT. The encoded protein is CASSLESGATNYFSGNTIYF.

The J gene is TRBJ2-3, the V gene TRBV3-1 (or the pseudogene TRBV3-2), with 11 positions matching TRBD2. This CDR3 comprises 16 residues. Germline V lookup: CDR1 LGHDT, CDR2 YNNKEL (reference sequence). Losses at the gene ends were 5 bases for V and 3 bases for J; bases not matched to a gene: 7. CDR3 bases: TGTGCCAGCAGCTTAGAAACTAGCGGGAGAACAGATACGCAGTATTTT. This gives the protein CASSLETSGRTDTQYF.

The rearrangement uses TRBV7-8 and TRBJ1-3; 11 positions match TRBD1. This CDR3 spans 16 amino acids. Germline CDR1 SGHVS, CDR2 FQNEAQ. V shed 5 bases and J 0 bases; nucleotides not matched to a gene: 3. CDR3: CASSRTGGLSGNTIYF. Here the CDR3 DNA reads TGTGCCAGCAGCAGGACAGGGGGCCTCTCTGGAAACACCATATATTTT.

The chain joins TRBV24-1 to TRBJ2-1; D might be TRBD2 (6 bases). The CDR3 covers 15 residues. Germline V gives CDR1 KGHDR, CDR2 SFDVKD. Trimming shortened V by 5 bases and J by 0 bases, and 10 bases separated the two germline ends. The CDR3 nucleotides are TGTGCCACCAGTGTCGCGGGAAGCTCCTACAATGAGCAGTTCTTC. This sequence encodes CATSVAGSSYNEQFF.

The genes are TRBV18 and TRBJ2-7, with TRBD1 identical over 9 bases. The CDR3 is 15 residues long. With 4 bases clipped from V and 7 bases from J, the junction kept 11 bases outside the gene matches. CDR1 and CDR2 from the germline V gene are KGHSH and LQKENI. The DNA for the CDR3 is TGTGCCAGCTCACAGACGGGACAGGGAGAGGGGGAGCAGTACTTC. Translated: CASSQTGQGEGEQYF.

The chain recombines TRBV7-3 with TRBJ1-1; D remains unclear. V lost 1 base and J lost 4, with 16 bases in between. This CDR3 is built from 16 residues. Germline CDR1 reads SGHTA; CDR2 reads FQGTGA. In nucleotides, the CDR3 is TGTGCCAGCAGCTTAAGGACGGAGAAATCGAGCACTGAAGCTTTCTTT. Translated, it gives CASSLRTEKSSTEAFF.

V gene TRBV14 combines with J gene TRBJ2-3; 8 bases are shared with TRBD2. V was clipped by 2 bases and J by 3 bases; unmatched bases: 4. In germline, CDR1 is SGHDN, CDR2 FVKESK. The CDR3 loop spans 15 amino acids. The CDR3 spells CASSQQLAATDTQYF. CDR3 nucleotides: TGTGCCAGCAGCCAACAACTAGCGGCTACAGATACGCAGTATTTT.

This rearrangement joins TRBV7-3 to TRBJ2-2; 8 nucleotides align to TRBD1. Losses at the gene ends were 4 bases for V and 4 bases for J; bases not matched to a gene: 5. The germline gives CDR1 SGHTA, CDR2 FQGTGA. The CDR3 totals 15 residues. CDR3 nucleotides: TGTGCCAGCAGCTCGACAGGGGTCAGCACCGGGGAGCTGTTTTTT. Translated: CASSSTGVSTGELFF. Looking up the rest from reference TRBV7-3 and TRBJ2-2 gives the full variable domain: GAGVSQTPSNKVTEKGKYVELRCDPISGHTALYWYRQSLGQGPEFLIYFQGTGAADDSGLPNDRFFAVRPEGSVSTLKIQRTERGDSAVYLCASSSTGVSTGELFFGEGSRLTVL.

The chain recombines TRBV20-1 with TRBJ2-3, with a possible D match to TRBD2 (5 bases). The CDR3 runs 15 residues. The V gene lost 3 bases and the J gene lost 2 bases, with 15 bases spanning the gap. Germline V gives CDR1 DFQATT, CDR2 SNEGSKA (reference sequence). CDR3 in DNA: TGCAGTGCTAGTCCAGCGGAGGACCCCACAGATACGCAGTATTTT. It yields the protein CSASPAEDPTDTQYF.

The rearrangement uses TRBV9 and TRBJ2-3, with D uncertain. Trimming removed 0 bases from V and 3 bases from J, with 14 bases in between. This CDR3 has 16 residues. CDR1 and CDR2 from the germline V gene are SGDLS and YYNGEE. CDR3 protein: CASSVGSGSLTDTQYF. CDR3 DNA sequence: TGTGCCAGCAGCGTAGGGTCAGGTTCCTTGACAGATACGCAGTATTTT.

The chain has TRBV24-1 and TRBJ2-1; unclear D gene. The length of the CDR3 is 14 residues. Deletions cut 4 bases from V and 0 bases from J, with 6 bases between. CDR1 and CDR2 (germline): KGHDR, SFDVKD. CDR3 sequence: CATSESFSYNEQFF. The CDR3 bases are TGTGCCACCAGTGAGAGTTTCTCCTACAATGAGCAGTTCTTC.

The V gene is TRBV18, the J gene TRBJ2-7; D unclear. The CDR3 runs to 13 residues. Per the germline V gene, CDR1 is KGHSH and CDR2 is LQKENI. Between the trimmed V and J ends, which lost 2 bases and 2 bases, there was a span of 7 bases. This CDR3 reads CASSPTEAYEQYF. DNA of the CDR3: TGTGCCAGCTCACCAACGGAAGCCTACGAGCAGTACTTC.